The 30 T cell receptor beta chains given below trace back to one sample, sequenced in a study of CD8+CD57+ T cells in acquired aplastic anemia. According to the study, genomic DNA was the template for TCR beta VDJ and CDR3 profiling. TCRdb passed the reads through MiXCR, listing each CDR3 protein once. The sample has 400,000 to 600,000 distinct CDR3 sequences, less than 35% seen once. It was patients with CD8+CD57+ cell expansion by flow cytometry who were chosen for sequencing. The sample was sorted CD4+, CD8+, or CD8+CD57+ T cells (not recorded which) from PBMCs. The receptors here all came from a human donor with aplastic anemia.

This clonotype was seen ten or more times. The chain couples TRBV24-1 to TRBJ1-5; D gene uncertain. Trimming took 4 bases from V and 7 from J, leaving 13 bases between them. CDR1 and CDR2 (germline): KGHDR, SFDVKD. The CDR3 length is 14 residues. CDR3 bases: TGTGCCACCAGTGACCCCGGACCGGGGCAGCCCCAGCATTTT. Its translation is CATSDPGPGQPQHF.

This clonotype has just a few counts. This chain connects TRBV25-1 to TRBJ2-7; D is uncertain. This CDR3 contains 15 residues. The germline V gene encodes CDR1 MGHDK and CDR2 SYGVNS. V lost 0 bases and J 1 base, leaving 10 bases between the germline ends. CDR3 residues: CASSEYKVGSYEQYF. The CDR3 DNA sequence: TGTGCCAGCAGTGAATATAAGGTTGGATCCTACGAGCAGTACTTC.

This sequence joins TRBV29-1 and TRBJ2-3; D perhaps matches TRBD1 (6 bases). Germline-derived CDR1 and CDR2 are SQVTM and ANQGSEA. With 4 bases removed from V and 1 base from J, the gap between germline ends came to 9 bases. The CDR3 sequence is 13 residues long. CDR3 in amino acids: CSVGQGRTDTQYF. In DNA, the CDR3 is TGCAGCGTTGGGCAGGGGCGCACAGATACGCAGTATTTT.

Worth noting for this clonotype: Germline is not matched at one junction end, which may reflect a read error. The chain has TRBV7-9 and TRBJ2-5; D may be TRBD1 (5 bases). Germline CDR1 and CDR2: SEHNR and FQNEAQ (reference sequence). CDR3 length: 16 amino acids. In nucleotides, the CDR3 is TGTGCCAGCGGCTTAGGGGTCAGGGCCCGACAAGAGACCCAGTACTTC. Protein product: CASGLGVRARQETQYF.

This clonotype occurred many times. J is TRBJ1-5 and V is TRBV2; 7 nucleotides match TRBD1. CDR1 is SNHLY and CDR2 is FYNNEI in the germline V gene. The CDR3 extends over 13 amino acids. The junction had 7 bases not matched to a gene; V was cut back by 8 bases and J by 6 bases. The CDR3 protein is CASSTGRGQPQHF. The DNA for the CDR3 is TGTGCCAGCTCGACAGGGAGGGGTCAGCCCCAGCATTTT.

This clonotype turned up a few times. This chain links TRBV20-1 with TRBJ1-2; possibly TRBD1 for D (5 bases). The CDR3 has 17 residues. V gave up 3 bases and J gave up 2 bases, with 22 bases separating them. Germline CDR1 is DFQATT and CDR2 is SNEGSKA (reference sequence). The CDR3 reads CSASFRARDRLNYGYTF. CDR3 bases: TGCAGTGCTAGTTTTCGGGCAAGAGACAGACTAAACTATGGCTACACCTTC.

This clonotype was detected only a few times. The chain joins TRBV11-2 to TRBJ2-3, with 11 bases aligning to TRBD2. CDR3 length equals 17 residues. The germline V gene has CDR1 SGHAT and CDR2 FQNNGV. Losses at the gene ends were 6 bases for V and 2 bases for J; bases not matched to a gene: 10. The CDR3 reads CASRPGTSGPLTDTQYF. The CDR3 DNA reads as TGTGCCAGCAGACCCGGGACTAGCGGCCCACTCACAGATACGCAGTATTTT. The full variable domain, rest sourced from reference TRBV11-2 and TRBJ2-3, is EAGVAQSPRYKIIEKRQSVAFWCNPISGHATLYWYQQILGQGPKLLIQFQNNGVVDDSQLPKDRFSAERLKGVDSTLKIQPAKLEDSAVYLCASRPGTSGPLTDTQYFGPGTRLTVL.

This clonotype was seen repeatedly, ten times or more. The J gene is TRBJ2-7, the V gene TRBV2; 9 nucleotides agree with TRBD2. This CDR3 is built from 16 residues. The V segment lost 5 bases and the J segment 3 bases; nucleotides outside the gene matches: 11. Germline V CDR1 and CDR2: SNHLY, FYNNEI. The CDR3 sequence: CASSWLAGSVGYEQYF. In nucleotides, the CDR3 is TGTGCCAGCAGTTGGCTAGCGGGGAGCGTAGGCTACGAGCAGTACTTC.

The V gene is TRBV7-6, the J gene TRBJ1-1; D possibly corresponds to TRBD1 (6 bases). V dropped 5 bases and J dropped 5 bases, with 12 bases sitting between them. Germline lookup yields CDR1 SGHVS and CDR2 FNYEAQ. This CDR3 contains 13 residues. The CDR3 DNA follows: TGTGCCAGCAGCGCCACAGGGCGGACTGAAGCTTTCTTT. This gives the protein CASSATGRTEAFF.

On this clonotype itself: A read error may explain this, as a much larger clone is one base away. The CDR3 reads CASSFRIGRVNYGYTF. In nucleotides, the CDR3 is TGTGCCAGCAGCTTTAGGATAGGGCGAGTCAACTATGGCTACACCTTC. The genes are TRBV11-1 and TRBJ1-2; D call uncertain. Trimming removed 3 bases from V and 2 bases from J, with 16 bases in between. This CDR3 is 16 amino acids long. Germline values: CDR1 SGHAT, CDR2 FQDESV (reference sequence). Using reference TRBV11-1 and TRBJ1-2 for the parts outside the CDR3, the full variable domain is EAEVAQSPRYKITEKSQAVAFWCDPISGHATLYWYRQILGQGPELLVQFQDESVVDDSQLPKDRFSAERLKGVDSTLKIQPAELGDSAMYLCASSFRIGRVNYGYTFGSGTRLTVV.

This clonotype came up many times. This rearrangement joins TRBV9 to TRBJ1-5; possible D gene TRBD1, 5 bases. Deletions cut 4 bases from V and 6 bases from J, with 17 bases between. CDR3 length: 15 residues. CDR1 and CDR2 from the germline V gene are SGDLS and YYNGEE. CDR3 nucleotide sequence: TGTGCCAGCAGCAGTCACGCTGGTGGGGGTCAGCCCCAGCATTTT. Amino acid sequence: CASSSHAGGGQPQHF.

The table lists this clonotype with many counts. The chain couples TRBV7-2 to TRBJ2-5; D possibly matches TRBD1 or TRBD2 (5 bases each). This CDR3 spans 14 amino acids. In germline, CDR1 is SGHTA, CDR2 FQGNSA. V was shortened by 6 bases and J by 5 bases, with 16 bases between the two germline ends. This CDR3 is CASSQGAGAETQYF. In DNA form, the CDR3 reads TGTGCCAGCAGTCAAGGGGCGGGCGCGGAGACCCAGTACTTC.

This clonotype was counted between two and nine times. The CDR3 carries no conserved terminal phenylalanine or tryptophan, so it likely arises from a read error. CDR3 DNA: TGCAGTGCTAGACCATTTACCCAGGGCCCCCAGCATCTT. Translation gives CSARPFTQGPQHL. The rearrangement links TRBV20-1 to TRBJ1-5; possible D gene TRBD1, 5 bases. Germline CDR1 is DFQATT and CDR2 is SNEGSKA (reference sequence). There are 13 residues in the CDR3. V was cut by 2 bases and J by 10 bases, with 15 bases left in between.

This clonotype has a handful of counts. The J gene is TRBJ1-5, the V gene TRBV20-1; maybe TRBD1 (5 bases). CDR1 DFQATT and CDR2 SNEGSKA come from the germline V gene (reference sequence). CDR3 length: 16 residues. Deletions cut 5 bases from V and 4 bases from J, with 21 bases between. DNA for the CDR3: TGCAGTGCTGCCCCGGAACCGGGGCGGGGGAATCAGCCCCAGCATTTT. This gives the protein CSAAPEPGRGNQPQHF.

This clonotype was detected a few times. The chain joins TRBV20-1 to TRBJ2-3; D is perhaps TRBD1 or TRBD2 (6 bases each). CDR1 is DFQATT, CDR2 SNEGSKA, per germline (reference sequence). CDR3 length equals 16 residues. Trimming shortened V by 6 bases and J by 6 bases, and 25 bases separated the two germline ends. The CDR3 here is CSASRIRGLLGDTQYF. In nucleotides, the CDR3 is TGCAGTGCCTCCAGAATCCGGGGGCTCTTGGGTGATACGCAGTATTTT.

In this sample, this clonotype turned up many times. This chain joins TRBV20-1 and TRBJ2-3; D is perhaps TRBD1 (5 bases). V was cut by 8 bases and J by 6 bases, with 12 bases left in between. Germline V CDR1 and CDR2: DFQATT, SNEGSKA (reference sequence). The CDR3 spans 11 residues. CDR3 nucleotides: TGCAGTCCTGGCGGACACGATACGCAGTATTTT. This translates into CSPGGHDTQYF.

This chain links TRBV2 with TRBJ2-1, with 12 bases fitting TRBD2. Trimming took 7 bases from V and 6 from J; bases not matched to a gene: 7. CDR1 and CDR2 (germline): SNHLY, FYNNEI. This CDR3 spans 15 amino acids. The CDR3 here is CASTQTSGGFNEQFF. Here the CDR3 DNA reads TGTGCCAGCACCCAGACTAGCGGGGGTTTCAATGAGCAGTTCTTC.

The CDR3 nucleotides are TGTGCCAGCAGTTACTCGAGGGGGACAGGGTGGGGAGAGACCCAGTACTTC. Translating it yields CASSYSRGTGWGETQYF. The rearrangement joins TRBV6-5 to TRBJ2-5; 9 bases fit TRBD1. The germline gives CDR1 MNHEY, CDR2 SVGAGI. Trimming cost V 0 bases and J 4 bases; bases outside gene matches: 9. The length of the CDR3 is 17 residues.

This clonotype has ten or more counts. The CDR3 end shows no conserved phenylalanine or tryptophan, and so a read error is likely. The CDR3 spells CASTPGGRRTMGAFL. DNA for the CDR3: TGTGCCAGCACCCCAGGAGGACGTCGAACCATGGGAGCTTTCCTT. The chain links TRBV25-1 to TRBJ1-1; no clear D. The CDR3 runs to 15 residues. Trimming shortened V by 7 bases and J by 10 bases, and 25 bases separated the two germline ends. CDR1 MGHDK and CDR2 SYGVNS come from the germline V gene.

This chain joins TRBV11-1 and TRBJ2-7; D uncertain. Trimming stripped 6 bases from V and 1 base from J, with 7 bases between. Germline CDR1 and CDR2: SGHAT and FQDESV (reference sequence). The CDR3 extends over 12 amino acids. CDR3: CASRDKSYEQYF. The CDR3 bases are TGTGCCAGCAGAGACAAGTCCTACGAGCAGTACTTC.

This clonotype was observed a single time. This chain uses TRBV5-1 with TRBJ1-1; 9 bases are shared with TRBD1. Germline CDR1 SGHRS, CDR2 YFSETQ. V was pared by 4 bases and J by 0 bases, with 7 bases of the junction left unmatched. This CDR3 region has 16 residues. This CDR3 reads CASSIGTGSMNTEAFF. The CDR3 coding sequence is TGCGCCAGCAGCATAGGGACAGGGAGCATGAACACTGAAGCTTTCTTT.

This clonotype showed up just a few times. The chain employs TRBV2 and TRBJ1-6; D ambiguous. Germline CDR1 is SNHLY and CDR2 is FYNNEI. The CDR3 sequence is 15 residues long. V lost 4 bases and J 8 bases, leaving 15 bases between the germline ends. The CDR3 DNA follows: TGTGCCAGCAGTGGTGCCGCCTTGCCGGATTCACCCCTCCACTTT. It is translated as CASSGAALPDSPLHF.

CDR3: CASSQDTEAVYGYTF. CDR3 bases: TGCGCCAGCAGCCAAGACACAGAGGCGGTCTATGGCTACACCTTC. This chain connects TRBV4-3 to TRBJ1-2; D is ambiguous. Deletions cut 0 bases from V and 4 bases from J, with 12 bases between. CDR3 size: 15 residues. Germline V CDR1 and CDR2: LGHNA, YSLEER.

This clonotype was seen repeatedly, ten times or more. This chain uses TRBV5-1 with TRBJ2-7; D is possibly TRBD2 (6 bases). CDR3 length: 15 amino acids. Germline CDR1 SGHRS, CDR2 YFSETQ. The germline V and J ends were trimmed by 0 bases and 2 bases, with 12 bases remaining between them. The DNA of the CDR3 is TGCGCCAGCAGCTTGGAAGCGGGCGTCACCTACGAGCAGTACTTC. Translating it yields CASSLEAGVTYEQYF.

This clonotype has at least ten counts. This rearrangement joins TRBV29-1 to TRBJ1-5; D call uncertain. Germline V lookup: CDR1 SQVTM, CDR2 ANQGSEA. This CDR3 region has 13 residues. The germline V and J ends were trimmed by 3 bases and 5 bases, with 11 bases remaining between them. The chain's CDR3 is CSVEEGRYQPQHF. CDR3 in DNA: TGCAGCGTTGAGGAGGGCAGATATCAGCCCCAGCATTTT.

This clonotype occurred once. The J gene is TRBJ2-5, the V gene TRBV2; TRBD2 aligns across 10 bases. The V gene end was trimmed by 6 bases and the J gene end by 7 bases; junction bases not matched to a gene: 5. CDR3 length: 13 amino acids. Germline V gene data show CDR1 as SNHLY and CDR2 as FYNNEI. The CDR3 DNA reads TGTGCCAGCAGCGCTAGCGGGAGAGCGACCCAGTACTTC. Its translation is CASSASGRATQYF.

The genes are TRBV6-2 or TRBV6-3 and TRBJ2-7; 7 bases align to TRBD2. Germline values: CDR1 MNHEY, CDR2 SVGEGT. CDR3 size: 13 residues. Trimming cost V 8 bases and J 6 bases; bases outside gene matches: 10. This CDR3 reads CASGSGVGGEQYF. CDR3 DNA: TGTGCCAGCGGAAGCGGGGTGGGCGGCGAGCAGTACTTC.

The chain joins TRBV12-3 or TRBV12-4 to TRBJ2-7; 8 bases fit TRBD2. V was clipped by 4 bases and J by 3 bases; unmatched bases: 14. CDR3 length: 17 residues. The CDR3 nucleotides are TGTGCCAGCAGTTCGAGGTCACGGGGGGCGGGGGGCTACGAGCAGTACTTC. It yields the protein CASSSRSRGAGGYEQYF.

This clonotype was detected ten times or more. The CDR3 DNA follows: TGTGCCAGTAGTACCGATTATTCACCCCTCCACTTT. This codes for CASSTDYSPLHF. The chain employs TRBV19 and TRBJ1-6, with unresolved D. This CDR3 contains 12 residues. CDR1 LNHDA and CDR2 SQIVND come from the germline V gene (reference sequence). The V end was cut by 4 bases, the J end by 8 bases, with 6 bases between.

This clonotype was seen a few times. This chain links TRBV5-4 with TRBJ2-7; 11 nucleotides match TRBD2. CDR1 and CDR2 from the germline V gene are SGHNT and YYREEE (reference sequence). This CDR3 has 17 residues. J was trimmed by 7 bases and V by 1 base; bases with no gene match: 13. CDR3 amino acids: CASSLFLAGGAGREQYF. For the CDR3, the DNA is TGTGCCAGCAGCTTGTTTCTAGCGGGAGGTGCCGGTAGGGAGCAGTACTTC.